A single sample is the source of the 9 T cell receptor beta chains below, sequenced in a study of identical twins. A single record per CDR3 protein comes from TCRdb applying MiXCR to the 5' RACE reads. Of 130,000 to 150,000 distinct CDR3 sequences listed, under 4.5% are singletons. What was sequenced was memory T cells sorted from blood. All receptors come from a man aged 18 to 35 in good health.

This clonotype was recorded at least ten times. V gene TRBV7-9 combines with J gene TRBJ2-1; D possibly corresponds to TRBD1 (8 bases). The germline V gene encodes CDR1 SEHNR and CDR2 FQNEAQ (reference sequence). The CDR3 extends over 16 amino acids. Trimming shortened V by 5 bases and J by 6 bases, and 20 bases separated the two germline ends. The CDR3 here is CASSPRGRELGNEQFF. The CDR3, as DNA: TGTGCCAGCAGCCCCAGGGGGCGGGAGCTAGGCAATGAGCAGTTCTTC.

This clonotype was detected ten times or more. The V gene is TRBV20-1, the J gene TRBJ1-5; D is uncertain. Trimming shortened V by 4 bases and J by 3 bases, and 7 bases separated the two germline ends. The CDR3 runs 12 residues. Germline CDR1 and CDR2: DFQATT and SNEGSKA (reference sequence). CDR3 amino acids: CSAKGPNQPQHF. DNA for the CDR3: TGCAGTGCTAAAGGCCCCAATCAGCCCCAGCATTTT.

A remark on this clonotype: A much larger clone differs from this one at a single base, so this may be a read error. The chain recombines TRBV12-3 or TRBV12-4 with TRBJ2-1; D possibly corresponds to TRBD1 (6 bases). This CDR3 contains 15 residues. Trimming shortened V by 7 bases and J by 4 bases, and 17 bases separated the two germline ends. DNA for the CDR3: TGTGCCAGCATTTTTCGGACAGTCCTGTACAATGAGCAGTTCTTC. Protein sequence: CASIFRTVLYNEQFF.

This clonotype was seen more than once but under ten times. The chain has TRBV20-1 and TRBJ2-1; TRBD2 matches at 10 bases. V gave up 4 bases and J gave up 8 bases; unmatched junction bases: 8. The CDR3 covers 14 residues. Germline V lookup: CDR1 DFQATT, CDR2 SNEGSKA (reference sequence). The DNA of the CDR3 is TGCAGTGCTAAGAGCGGGAGGGGTTCCGATGAGCAGTTCTTC. This translates into CSAKSGRGSDEQFF.

This clonotype showed up many times. The genes are TRBV7-2 and TRBJ1-1, with D unclear. CDR3 size: 14 residues. Germline V lookup: CDR1 SGHTA, CDR2 FQGNSA. V lost 4 bases, J lost 0 bases, and 9 bases lay in between. CDR3 DNA sequence: TGTGCCAGCAGCTCGGGCGGGATGAACACTGAAGCTTTCTTT. Translating gives CASSSGGMNTEAFF.

There are many counts of this clonotype. The rearrangement joins TRBV20-1 to TRBJ2-3; unclear D gene. V was trimmed by 7 bases and J by 0 bases, leaving 11 bases between them. The CDR3 has 13 residues. Germline CDR1 is DFQATT and CDR2 is SNEGSKA (reference sequence). The CDR3 region has the DNA TGCAGTGATGTGGATCCTAGCACAGATACGCAGTATTTT. Translation: CSDVDPSTDTQYF.

This clonotype has more than one count but fewer than ten. This chain links TRBV7-9 with TRBJ1-5; D not resolved. V lost 4 bases and J lost 3, with 13 bases in between. This CDR3 has 15 residues. In germline, CDR1 is SEHNR, CDR2 FQNEAQ (reference sequence). CDR3 loop: CASSSPGNLNQPQHF. DNA of the CDR3: TGTGCCAGCAGCTCACCGGGAAACCTCAATCAGCCCCAGCATTTT.

This clonotype has at least ten counts. The chain couples TRBV5-1 to TRBJ2-4; D gene uncertain. Germline values: CDR1 SGHRS, CDR2 YFSETQ. With 1 base removed from V and 8 bases from J, the gap between germline ends came to 13 bases. This CDR3 comprises 14 residues. The chain's CDR3 is CASSLLGFGDIQYF. CDR3 bases: TGCGCCAGCAGCTTGTTAGGGTTTGGAGACATTCAGTACTTC.

This clonotype was seen only a few times. This may stem from a read error, because a much larger clone lies one nucleotide away. The gene calls are TRBV10-3 and TRBJ2-7; perhaps D is TRBD1 or TRBD2 (5 bases each). The CDR3 length is 12 residues. CDR1 and CDR2 from the germline V gene are ENHRY and SYGVKD. This chain's CDR3 is CATAPGTYEQCF. The CDR3 DNA reads TGTGCCACCGCACCGGGGACCTACGAGCAGTGCTTC.